One and the same sample provided the 25 T cell receptor beta chains below, sequenced in a study of blood T cell repertoires in COVID-19. Method: immunoSEQ multiplex PCR; TCRdb's copy keeps in-frame clones and lacks some. This sample yields about 180,000 clones, of which 88% are seen a single time; 9% belongs to the top ten. Sequencing input: PBMCs or T cells enriched from blood (not recorded which). The source is a woman younger than 30 who had recovered from COVID-19.

This chain uses TRBV27 with TRBJ2-7; 8 bases align to TRBD1. With 5 bases clipped from V and 3 bases from J, the junction kept 3 bases outside the gene matches. The CDR3 length is 13 residues. Germline V lookup: CDR1 MNHEY, CDR2 SMNVEV (reference sequence). The CDR3 spells CASSLTGDYEQYF. DNA of the CDR3: TGTGCCAGCAGTCTGACAGGGGACTACGAGCAGTACTTC.

The rearrangement uses TRBV6-5 and TRBJ2-1; TRBD2 matches at 10 bases. The CDR3 contains 15 residues. V shed 6 bases and J 12 bases; nucleotides not matched to a gene: 14. In germline, CDR1 is MNHEY, CDR2 SVGAGI. DNA for the CDR3: TGTGCCAGCAGCCAAGGGAGCAGGACTAGCGGTGGGCAGTTCTTC. It is translated as CASSQGSRTSGGQFF.

This clone has a single count. The rearrangement links TRBV20-1 to TRBJ1-1; D not resolved. This CDR3 comprises 11 residues. The V end lost 1 base, the J end lost 8 bases, and 8 bases lay between the germline ends. Germline V gene data show CDR1 as DFQATT and CDR2 as SNEGSKA (reference sequence). CDR3 coding DNA: TGCAGTGCTAGAGGTGTGGCAGAAGCTTTCTTT. Its translation: CSARGVAEAFF.

The chain couples TRBV28 to TRBJ1-6; D remains unclear. CDR1 is MDHEN and CDR2 is SYDVKM in the germline V gene. The ends were cut back, 4 bases at V and 8 bases at J, with 6 bases in the middle. The CDR3 has 12 residues. CDR3 DNA: TGTGCCAGCAGTTCCGGTGATTCACCCCTCCACTTT. This codes for CASSSGDSPLHF.

The J gene is TRBJ1-1, the V gene TRBV7-2, with a possible D match to TRBD1 (6 bases). CDR1 is SGHTA, CDR2 FQGNSA, per germline. V was pared by 1 base and J by 3 bases, with 12 bases between. The CDR3 consists of 15 residues. The CDR3 loop is CASSLDGGQDTEAFF. The CDR3 DNA follows: TGTGCCAGCAGCTTAGACGGGGGGCAGGACACTGAAGCTTTCTTT.

In DNA form, the CDR3 reads TGTGCCAGCAGCACCAAAAACAGGGGCGCTGAAGCTTTCTTT. Translation gives CASSTKNRGAEAFF. The rearrangement links TRBV21-1 to TRBJ1-1; the table calls TRBD1, which could not be checked here. TRBV21-1 is labeled a pseudogene. This CDR3 contains 14 residues.

The chain employs TRBV9 and TRBJ2-3; TRBD2 aligns across 12 bases. The CDR3 consists of 15 residues. V gave up 1 base and J gave up 5 bases; unmatched junction bases: 2. The germline V gene has CDR1 SGDLS and CDR2 YYNGEE. CDR3 coding DNA: TGTGCCAGCAGCGTATGGACTAGCGGGATAGATACGCAGTATTTT. Translating gives CASSVWTSGIDTQYF.

The rearrangement uses TRBV4-2 and TRBJ1-5; possibly TRBD1 for D (5 bases). V was pared by 4 bases and J by 5 bases, with 15 bases between. The CDR3 extends over 15 amino acids. Germline V gives CDR1 LGHNA, CDR2 YNFKEQ. CDR3 sequence reads: CASSLDSLLDQPQHF. In DNA, the CDR3 is TGTGCCAGCAGCCTAGACAGTTTGCTCGATCAGCCCCAGCATTTT.

In nucleotides, the CDR3 is TGTGCCAGCAGCCAACAAGGGGCGGTGGGATATGGCTACACCTTC. It yields the protein CASSQQGAVGYGYTF. The chain has TRBV14 and TRBJ1-2, with a possible D match to TRBD1 (5 bases). Germline V gives CDR1 SGHDN, CDR2 FVKESK. The CDR3 loop spans 15 amino acids. Trimming shortened V by 2 bases and J by 5 bases, and 15 bases separated the two germline ends.

V usage is TRBV19 and J usage is TRBJ2-7, with TRBD1 identical over 10 bases. The CDR3 is made up of 14 amino acids. Losses at the gene ends were 3 bases for V and 3 bases for J; bases not matched to a gene: 2. Germline V gene data show CDR1 as LNHDA and CDR2 as SQIVND (reference sequence). As DNA, the CDR3 is TGTGCCAGTAGTATCGGACAGGGGGACTACGAGCAGTACTTC. This translates into CASSIGQGDYEQYF.

The V and J genes are TRBV2 and TRBJ2-5, with a possible D match to TRBD2 (6 bases). The CDR3 runs 15 residues. Germline loops: CDR1 SNHLY, CDR2 FYNNEI. Trimming took off 5 bases at V and 2 bases at J, with 15 bases between the two ends. The CDR3 DNA reads TGTGCCAGCAGTCGCCGCCCGGCGGGACAAGAGACCCAGTACTTC. Translated: CASSRRPAGQETQYF. Looking up the rest from reference TRBV2 and TRBJ2-5 gives the full variable domain: EPEVTQTPSHQVTQMGQEVILRCVPISNHLYFYWYRQILGQKVEFLVSFYNNEISEKSEIFDDQFSVERPDGSNFTLKIRSTKLEDSAMYFCASSRRPAGQETQYFGPGTRLLVL.

The rearrangement links TRBV30 to TRBJ2-1; 9 bases map to TRBD1. The CDR3 runs to 12 residues. Germline loops: CDR1 GTSNPN, CDR2 SVGIG (reference sequence). The ends lost 8 bases at V and 6 bases at J; junction bases unmatched: 5. The CDR3 DNA reads as TGTGCCGGACAGGGGACGGTCAATGAGCAGTTCTTC. Translating it yields CAGQGTVNEQFF.

V usage is TRBV14 and J usage is TRBJ1-1; perhaps TRBD1 as D (6 bases). The CDR3 is 13 amino acids. Trimming removed 1 base at V and 5 bases at J, with 8 bases between. Germline CDR1 and CDR2: SGHDN and FVKESK. CDR3 coding DNA: TGTGCCAGCAGCCAAGGACAGGTTACTGAAGCTTTCTTT. This codes for CASSQGQVTEAFF.

The V gene is TRBV7-9, the J gene TRBJ2-7; D not resolved. The CDR3 runs 13 residues. V lost 1 base to trimming and J lost 5 bases, with 9 bases between them. Germline V lookup: CDR1 SEHNR, CDR2 FQNEAQ (reference sequence). CDR3 nucleotides: TGTGCCAGCAGCTTAGAACAGAGCCACGAGCAGTACTTC. This gives the protein CASSLEQSHEQYF. The full variable domain, rest sourced from reference TRBV7-9 and TRBJ2-7, is DTGVSQNPRHKITKRGQNVTFRCDPISEHNRLYWYRQTLGQGPEFLTYFQNEAQLEKSRLLSDRFSAERPKGSFSTLEIQRTEQGDSAMYLCASSLEQSHEQYFGPGTRLTVT.

V usage is TRBV4-1 and J usage is TRBJ2-4; possible D gene TRBD1, 5 bases. This CDR3 is 15 amino acids long. Trimming left V 0 bases short and J 7 bases short, with 13 bases between. The germline CDR1 and CDR2 sequences are MGHRA and YSYEKL. The CDR3 loop is CASSQEARAMNIQYF. For the CDR3, the DNA is TGCGCCAGCAGCCAAGAAGCCAGGGCGATGAACATTCAGTACTTC.

This rearrangement joins TRBV19 to TRBJ2-2; 7 positions match TRBD1. This CDR3 is 14 amino acids long. Trimming took 2 bases from V and 5 from J; bases not matched to a gene: 2. Germline CDR1 and CDR2: LNHDA and SQIVND (reference sequence). The CDR3 spells CASSIQGETGELFF. CDR3 nucleotides: TGTGCCAGTAGTATACAGGGGGAGACCGGGGAGCTGTTTTTT.

This chain joins TRBV14 and TRBJ1-2; the match to TRBD1 covers 9 bases. The CDR3 extends over 15 amino acids. V was clipped by 4 bases and J by 0 bases; unmatched bases: 3. Per the germline V gene, CDR1 is SGHDN and CDR2 is FVKESK. In nucleotides, the CDR3 is TGTGCCAGCAGCCCCACAGGGGGCCCTAACTATGGCTACACCTTC. Translating gives CASSPTGGPNYGYTF.

This chain links TRBV21-1 with TRBJ1-1. TRBV21-1 is classified as a pseudogene. The CDR3 is made up of 18 amino acids. The CDR3 sequence: CASSKGRGNPLMNTEAFF. CDR3 nucleotides: TGTGCCAGCAGCAAGGGGAGGGGGAACCCTCTCATGAACACTGAAGCTTTCTTT.

The chain recombines TRBV19 with TRBJ1-1; possibly TRBD1 for D (5 bases). Germline lookup yields CDR1 LNHDA and CDR2 SQIVND (reference sequence). V lost 5 bases and J 0 bases, leaving 10 bases between the germline ends. The CDR3 has 14 residues. CDR3 residues: CASSASGVNTEAFF. The DNA for the CDR3 is TGTGCCAGTAGTGCCTCGGGGGTGAACACTGAAGCTTTCTTT.

The rearrangement uses TRBV28 and TRBJ1-2; TRBD1 matches at 7 bases. In germline, CDR1 is MDHEN, CDR2 SYDVKM. The CDR3 runs to 18 residues. The J segment lost 6 bases and the V segment lost 3 bases, leaving 19 bases of the junction unmatched. As DNA, the CDR3 is TGTGCCAGCAGTTTCCCAAGGACAGGTATGAGCCAGTTAGATGGCTACACCTTC. Translation: CASSFPRTGMSQLDGYTF.

The genes are TRBV5-1 and TRBJ1-2, with TRBD1 matching over 10 bases. Germline CDR1 and CDR2: SGHRS and YFSETQ. CDR3 size: 18 residues. V trimming: 0 bases; J trimming: 0 bases; junction bases outside the gene matches: 8. Written as DNA, the CDR3 is TGCGCCAGCAGCTTGGCCCCGACAGGGGGCACGACTAACTATGGCTACACCTTC. It translates to CASSLAPTGGTTNYGYTF.

The chain joins TRBV6-5 to TRBJ1-2; 8 bases are shared with TRBD1. This CDR3 spans 15 amino acids. The V and J ends lost 1 base and 4 bases, in that order; junction bases with no gene match: 5. Germline loops: CDR1 MNHEY, CDR2 SVGAGI. The chain's CDR3 is CASSYYRGAGYGYTF. The CDR3 nucleotides read TGTGCCAGCAGTTACTACAGGGGGGCCGGCTATGGCTACACCTTC.

The chain joins TRBV6-5 to TRBJ2-7; 8 bases match TRBD1. In germline, CDR1 is MNHEY, CDR2 SVGAGI. This CDR3 comprises 15 residues. V shed 6 bases and J 4 bases; nucleotides not matched to a gene: 11. DNA of the CDR3: TGTGCCAGCAGCACCGTCCAGGGGGCGGGATACGAGCAGTACTTC. This codes for CASSTVQGAGYEQYF.

The chain employs TRBV6-2 or TRBV6-3 and TRBJ1-5; 7 positions agree with TRBD1. Trimming cost V 6 bases and J 4 bases; bases outside gene matches: 9. Germline CDR1 is MNHEY and CDR2 is SVGEGT. The CDR3 has 15 residues. The CDR3 loop reads CASSQTATGNQPQHF. The DNA for the CDR3 is TGTGCCAGCAGCCAGACGGCGACAGGGAATCAGCCCCAGCATTTT.

V usage is TRBV28 and J usage is TRBJ2-7; 10 positions match TRBD2. V dropped 3 bases and J dropped 5; count of bases not matched to a gene: 4. Germline V lookup: CDR1 MDHEN, CDR2 SYDVKM. The CDR3 is 14 residues long. CDR3: CASSFSLAGDEQYF. The CDR3 nucleotides read TGTGCCAGCAGTTTTAGTCTAGCGGGAGACGAGCAGTACTTC. The complete variable domain, with remaining parts taken from reference TRBV28 and TRBJ2-7, reads DVKVTQSSRYLVKRTGEKVFLECVQDMDHENMFWYRQDPGLGLRLIYFSYDVKMKEKGDIPEGYSVSREKKERFSLILESASTNQTSMYLCASSFSLAGDEQYFGPGTRLTVT.